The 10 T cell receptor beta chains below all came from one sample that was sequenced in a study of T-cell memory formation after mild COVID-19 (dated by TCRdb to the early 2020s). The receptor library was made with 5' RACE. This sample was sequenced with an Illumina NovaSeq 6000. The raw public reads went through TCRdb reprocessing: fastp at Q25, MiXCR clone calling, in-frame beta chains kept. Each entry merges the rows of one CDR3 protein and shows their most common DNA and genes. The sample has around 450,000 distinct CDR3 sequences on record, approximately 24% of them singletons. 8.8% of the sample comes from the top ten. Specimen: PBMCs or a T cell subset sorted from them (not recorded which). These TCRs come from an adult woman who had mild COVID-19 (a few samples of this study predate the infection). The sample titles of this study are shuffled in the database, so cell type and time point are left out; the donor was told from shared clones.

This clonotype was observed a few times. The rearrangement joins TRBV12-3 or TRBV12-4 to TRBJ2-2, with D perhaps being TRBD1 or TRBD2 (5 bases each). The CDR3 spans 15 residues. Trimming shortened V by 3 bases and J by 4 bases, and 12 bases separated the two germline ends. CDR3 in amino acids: CASSFGRDPTGELFF. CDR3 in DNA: TGTGCCAGCAGTTTTGGACGGGACCCCACCGGGGAGCTGTTTTTT.

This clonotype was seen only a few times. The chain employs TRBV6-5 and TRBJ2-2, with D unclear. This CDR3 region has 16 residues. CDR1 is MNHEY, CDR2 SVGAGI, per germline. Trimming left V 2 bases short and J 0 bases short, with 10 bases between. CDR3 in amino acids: CASSYGQRPNTGELFF. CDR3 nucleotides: TGTGCCAGCAGTTACGGGCAGAGGCCGAACACCGGGGAGCTGTTTTTT.

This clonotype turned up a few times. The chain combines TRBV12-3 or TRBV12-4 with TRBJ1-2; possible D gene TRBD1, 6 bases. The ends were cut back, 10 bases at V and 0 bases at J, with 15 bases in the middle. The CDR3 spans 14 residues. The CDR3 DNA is TGTGCCACTGGGGGCGCCTCAACTAACTATGGCTACACCTTC. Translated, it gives CATGGASTNYGYTF.

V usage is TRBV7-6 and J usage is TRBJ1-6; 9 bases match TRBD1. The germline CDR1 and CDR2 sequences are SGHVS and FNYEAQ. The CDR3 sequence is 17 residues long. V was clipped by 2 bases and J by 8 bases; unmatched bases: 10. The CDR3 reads CASSLKGTGYEDSPLHF. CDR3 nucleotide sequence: TGTGCCAGCAGCTTAAAGGGGACAGGGTACGAGGATTCACCCCTCCACTTT.

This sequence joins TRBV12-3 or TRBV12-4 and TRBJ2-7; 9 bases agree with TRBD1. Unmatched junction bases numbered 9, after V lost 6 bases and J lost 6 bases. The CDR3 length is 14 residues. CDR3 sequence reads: CASSTGTGKTEQYF. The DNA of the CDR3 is TGTGCCAGCAGCACCGGGACAGGGAAAACCGAGCAGTACTTC.

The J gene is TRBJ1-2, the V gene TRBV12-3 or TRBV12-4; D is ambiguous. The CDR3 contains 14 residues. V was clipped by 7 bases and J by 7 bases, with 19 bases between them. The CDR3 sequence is CASTGGIAGFGYTF. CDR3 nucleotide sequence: TGTGCCAGCACAGGAGGTATAGCCGGCTTTGGCTACACCTTC.

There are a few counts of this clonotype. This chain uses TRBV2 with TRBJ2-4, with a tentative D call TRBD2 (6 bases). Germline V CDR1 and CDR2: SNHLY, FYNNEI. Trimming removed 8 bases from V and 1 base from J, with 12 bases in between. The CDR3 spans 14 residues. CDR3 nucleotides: TGTGCCAGCGGCCTGGAGGGGGCCAAAAACATTCAGTACTTC. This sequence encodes CASGLEGAKNIQYF.

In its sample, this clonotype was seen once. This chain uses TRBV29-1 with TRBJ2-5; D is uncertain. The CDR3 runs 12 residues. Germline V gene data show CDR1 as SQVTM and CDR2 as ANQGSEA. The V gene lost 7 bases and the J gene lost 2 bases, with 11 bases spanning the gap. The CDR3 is CSAGPRQETQYF. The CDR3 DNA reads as TGCAGCGCAGGACCCCGACAAGAGACCCAGTACTTC.

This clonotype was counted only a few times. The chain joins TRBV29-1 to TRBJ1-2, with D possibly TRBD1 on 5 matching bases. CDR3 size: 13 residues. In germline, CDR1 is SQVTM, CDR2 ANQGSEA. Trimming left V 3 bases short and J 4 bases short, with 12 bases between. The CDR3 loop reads CSVDTSGAYGYTF. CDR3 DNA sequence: TGCAGCGTTGACACATCCGGGGCCTATGGCTACACCTTC.

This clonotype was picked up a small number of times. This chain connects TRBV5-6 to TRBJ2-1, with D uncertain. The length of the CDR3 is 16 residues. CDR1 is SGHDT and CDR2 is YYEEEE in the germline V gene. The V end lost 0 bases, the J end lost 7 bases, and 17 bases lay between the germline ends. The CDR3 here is CASSLEQIAQWNEQFF. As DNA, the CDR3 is TGTGCCAGCAGCTTGGAGCAGATCGCCCAATGGAATGAGCAGTTCTTC.